A selection of T cell receptor beta chains follows, all from one sample in a study of OX40 agonist ivuxolimab in advanced cancers. Clones were read by immunoSEQ multiplex PCR, and TCRdb kept only the in-frame ones, dropping some. The table includes 35,000 to 45,000 clones, 70% to 85% detected once. The specimen was CD4+ or CD8+ T cells sorted from blood, collected in a trial of the OX40 agonist ivuxolimab. The receptors were gathered from an adult with an advanced solid tumor such as melanoma, head and neck, liver or kidney cancer. Both conserved end residues are trimmed from each CDR3.

V,CDR3
TRBV11-2,ASSLGTRATEAF
TRBV6-5,ASSQQRTGELF
TRBV2,ASSGARAGEWTDTQY
TRBV15,ATSSKGTRSYNEQF
TRBV28,ASRTWGITTEAF
TRBV6-6,ASTSYQGDHSGYT
TRBV11-2,ASSLGWQGTETQY
TRBV4-2,ASSQDVGDRYYGYT
TRBV15,ATSREGARGSEKLF
TRBV7-9,ASSPDEGRHYGYT
TRBV4-2,ASSQNTQETQY
TRBV2,ASGTSGYNEQF
TRBV30,AWSVSENTEAF
TRBV14,ASSQERGTEAF
TRBV18,ASSPPVGGPLELYNEQF
TRBV28,ASRTWDRDRGTNEKLF
TRBV4-1,ASSQVPGEEETQY
TRBV6-5,ASMPIWAGNQPQH
TRBV13,ASSLGTKGYT
TRBV28,ASSLVQGDEQY
TRBV7-9,ASGPGGGRRTDTQY
TRBV11-2,ASTLRTRYTDTQY
TRBV4-1,ASSQETGGYEQY
TRBV10-3,AISEEGRAQY
TRBV4-3,ASSPLWGSGGTSTDTQY
TRBV11-2,ASSQGYGDEQY
TRBV11-3,ASRSWGNEQF
TRBV27,ASGRDRNTEAF
TRBV27,ASRPDVRYNQPQH
TRBV7-9,ASSWGLEQF
TRBV7-6,ASSFFPGNEQF
TRBV5-1,ASSFLTAYEQY
TRBV19,ASSWGPWGYT
TRBV7-8,ASSPRDRRSSYNEQF
TRBV9,ASSRGDYQETQY
TRBV4-3,ASSQDRGDFYEQY
TRBV27,ASSLWGGRDEQF
TRBV6-5,ASRSGLTADTQY
TRBV9,ASSTNDNEQF
TRBV29-1,SVVGTGVYEQY